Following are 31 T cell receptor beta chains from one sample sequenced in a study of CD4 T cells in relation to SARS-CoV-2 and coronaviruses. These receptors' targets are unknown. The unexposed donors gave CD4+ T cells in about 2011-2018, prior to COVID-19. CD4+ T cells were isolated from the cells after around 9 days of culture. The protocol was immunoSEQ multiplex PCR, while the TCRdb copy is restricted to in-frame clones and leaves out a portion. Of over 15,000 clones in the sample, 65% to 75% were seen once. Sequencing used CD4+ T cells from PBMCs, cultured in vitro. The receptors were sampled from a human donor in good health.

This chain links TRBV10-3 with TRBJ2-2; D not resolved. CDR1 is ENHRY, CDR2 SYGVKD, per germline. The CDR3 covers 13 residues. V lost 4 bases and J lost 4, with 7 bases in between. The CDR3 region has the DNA TGTGCCATCAGTGGCTTATCCACCGGGGAGCTGTTTTTT. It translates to CAISGLSTGELFF.

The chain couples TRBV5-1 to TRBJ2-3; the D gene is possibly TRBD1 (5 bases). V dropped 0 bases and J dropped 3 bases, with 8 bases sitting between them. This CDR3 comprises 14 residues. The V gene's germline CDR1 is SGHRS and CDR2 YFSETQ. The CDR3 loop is CASSLAQGTDTQYF. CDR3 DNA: TGCGCCAGCAGCTTGGCTCAGGGAACAGATACGCAGTATTTT.

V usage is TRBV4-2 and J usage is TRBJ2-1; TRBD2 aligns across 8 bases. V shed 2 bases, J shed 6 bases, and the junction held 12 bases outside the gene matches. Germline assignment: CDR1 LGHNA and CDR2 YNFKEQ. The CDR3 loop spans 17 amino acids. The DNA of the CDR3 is TGTGCCAGCAGCCAAACCTTGGTTGGGACTAGTCCCAATGAGCAGTTCTTC. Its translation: CASSQTLVGTSPNEQFF.

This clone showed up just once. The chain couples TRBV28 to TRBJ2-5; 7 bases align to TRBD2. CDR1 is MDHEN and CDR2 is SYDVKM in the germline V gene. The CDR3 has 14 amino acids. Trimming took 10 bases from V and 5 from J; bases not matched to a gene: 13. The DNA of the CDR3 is TGTGCCACCCTCCCGGGGAGGGACCGGGAGACCCAGTACTTC. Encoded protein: CATLPGRDRETQYF. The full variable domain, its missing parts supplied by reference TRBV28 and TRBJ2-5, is DVKVTQSSRYLVKRTGEKVFLECVQDMDHENMFWYRQDPGLGLRLIYFSYDVKMKEKGDIPEGYSVSREKKERFSLILESASTNQTSMYLCATLPGRDRETQYFGPGTRLLVL.

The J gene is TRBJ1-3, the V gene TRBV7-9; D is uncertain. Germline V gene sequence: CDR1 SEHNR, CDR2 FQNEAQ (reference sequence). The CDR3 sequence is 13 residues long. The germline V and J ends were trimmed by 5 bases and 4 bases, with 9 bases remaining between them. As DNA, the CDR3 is TGTGCCAGCAGCCCTAGCTCAGGAAACACCATATATTTT. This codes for CASSPSSGNTIYF.

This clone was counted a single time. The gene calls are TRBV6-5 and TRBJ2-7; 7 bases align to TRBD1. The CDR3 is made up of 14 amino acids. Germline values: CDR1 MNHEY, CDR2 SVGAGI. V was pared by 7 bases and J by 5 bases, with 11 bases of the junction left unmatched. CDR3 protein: CASTLGQVVNEQYF. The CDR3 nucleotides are TGTGCCAGCACTCTAGGACAGGTTGTGAACGAGCAGTACTTC.

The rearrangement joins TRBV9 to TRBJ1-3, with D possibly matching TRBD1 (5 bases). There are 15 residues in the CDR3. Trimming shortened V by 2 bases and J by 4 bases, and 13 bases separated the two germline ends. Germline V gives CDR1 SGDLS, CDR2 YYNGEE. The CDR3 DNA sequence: TGTGCCAGCAGCGTCACAGGCGATCGGGGAAACACCATATATTTT. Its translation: CASSVTGDRGNTIYF.

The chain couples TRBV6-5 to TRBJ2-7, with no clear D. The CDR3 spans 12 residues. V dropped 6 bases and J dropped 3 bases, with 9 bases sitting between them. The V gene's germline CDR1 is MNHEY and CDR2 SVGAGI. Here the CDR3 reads CASSSDGYEQYF. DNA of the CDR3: TGTGCCAGCAGCTCGGACGGCTACGAGCAGTACTTC.

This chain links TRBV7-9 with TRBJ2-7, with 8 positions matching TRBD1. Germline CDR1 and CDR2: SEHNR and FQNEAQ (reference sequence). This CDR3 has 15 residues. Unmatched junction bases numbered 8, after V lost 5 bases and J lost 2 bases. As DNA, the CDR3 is TGTGCCAGCAGCCCCGGGACAGGTACGACCTACGAGCAGTACTTC. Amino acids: CASSPGTGTTYEQYF.

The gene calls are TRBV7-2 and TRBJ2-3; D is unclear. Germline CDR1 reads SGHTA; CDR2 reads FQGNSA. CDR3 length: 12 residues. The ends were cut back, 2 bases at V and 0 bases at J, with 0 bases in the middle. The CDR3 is CASSLSTDTQYF. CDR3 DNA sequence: TGTGCCAGCAGCTTAAGCACAGATACGCAGTATTTT.

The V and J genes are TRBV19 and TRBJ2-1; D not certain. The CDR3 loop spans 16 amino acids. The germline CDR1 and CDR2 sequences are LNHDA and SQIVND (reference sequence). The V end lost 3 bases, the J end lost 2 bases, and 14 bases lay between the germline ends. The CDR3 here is CASSIRSSTPYNEQFF. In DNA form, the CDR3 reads TGTGCCAGTAGTATTCGATCTTCCACCCCCTACAATGAGCAGTTCTTC.

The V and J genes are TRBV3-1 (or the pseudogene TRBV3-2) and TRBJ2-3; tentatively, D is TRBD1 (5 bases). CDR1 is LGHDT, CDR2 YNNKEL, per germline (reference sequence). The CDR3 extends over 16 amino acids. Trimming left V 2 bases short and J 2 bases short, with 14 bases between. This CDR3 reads CASSQRFQGITDTQYF. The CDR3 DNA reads TGTGCCAGCAGCCAAAGGTTCCAGGGAATCACAGATACGCAGTATTTT.

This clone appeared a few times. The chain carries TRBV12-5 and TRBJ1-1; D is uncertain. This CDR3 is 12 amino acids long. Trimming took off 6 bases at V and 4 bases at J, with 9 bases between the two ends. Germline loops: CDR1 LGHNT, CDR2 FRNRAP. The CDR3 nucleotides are TGTGCTAGTGGCGGGGTATTCACTGAAGCTTTCTTT. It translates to CASGGVFTEAFF.

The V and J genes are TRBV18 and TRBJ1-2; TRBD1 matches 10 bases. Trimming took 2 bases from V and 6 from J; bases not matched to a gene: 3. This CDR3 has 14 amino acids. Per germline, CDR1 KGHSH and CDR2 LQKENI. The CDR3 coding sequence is TGTGCCAGCTCACCAGGGACAGGGGCTGATGGCTACACCTTC. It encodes CASSPGTGADGYTF.

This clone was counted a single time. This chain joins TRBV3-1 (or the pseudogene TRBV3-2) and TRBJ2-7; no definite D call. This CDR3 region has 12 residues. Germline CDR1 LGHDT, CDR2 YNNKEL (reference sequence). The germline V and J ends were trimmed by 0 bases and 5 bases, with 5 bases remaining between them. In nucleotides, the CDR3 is TGTGCCAGCAGCCAAGATAGCCACGAGCAGTACTTC. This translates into CASSQDSHEQYF.

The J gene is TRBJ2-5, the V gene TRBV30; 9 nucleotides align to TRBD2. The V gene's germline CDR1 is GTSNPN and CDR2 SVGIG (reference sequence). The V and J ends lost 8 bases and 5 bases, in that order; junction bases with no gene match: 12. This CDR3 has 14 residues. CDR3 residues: CARQAGGDVETQYF. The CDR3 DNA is TGTGCCAGACAGGCGGGAGGGGATGTCGAGACCCAGTACTTC.

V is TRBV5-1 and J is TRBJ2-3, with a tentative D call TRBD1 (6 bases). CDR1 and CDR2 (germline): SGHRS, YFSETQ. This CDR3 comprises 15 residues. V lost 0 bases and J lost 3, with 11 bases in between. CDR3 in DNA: TGCGCCAGCAGCTTGGATGGGGGCAAAACAGATACGCAGTATTTT. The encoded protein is CASSLDGGKTDTQYF.

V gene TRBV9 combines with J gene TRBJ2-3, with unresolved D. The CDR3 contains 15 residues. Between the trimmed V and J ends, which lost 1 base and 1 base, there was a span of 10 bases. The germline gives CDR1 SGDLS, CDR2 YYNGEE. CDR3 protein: CASSVFGGGTDTQYF. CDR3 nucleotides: TGTGCCAGCAGCGTATTTGGCGGAGGCACAGATACGCAGTATTTT.

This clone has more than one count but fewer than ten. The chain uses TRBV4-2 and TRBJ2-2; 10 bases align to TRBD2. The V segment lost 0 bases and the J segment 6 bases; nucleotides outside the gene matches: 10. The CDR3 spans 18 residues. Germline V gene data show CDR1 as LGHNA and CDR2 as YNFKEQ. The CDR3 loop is CASSQDMTSGRWAGELFF. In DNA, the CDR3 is TGTGCCAGCAGCCAAGATATGACTAGCGGGCGGTGGGCCGGGGAGCTGTTTTTT.

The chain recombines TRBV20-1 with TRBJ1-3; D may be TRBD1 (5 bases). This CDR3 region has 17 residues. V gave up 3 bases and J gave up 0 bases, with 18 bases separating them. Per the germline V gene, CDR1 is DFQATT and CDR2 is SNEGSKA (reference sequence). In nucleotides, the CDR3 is TGCAGTGCTAGTCGGGGGGGAGTTACGTTCTCTGGAAACACCATATATTTT. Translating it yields CSASRGGVTFSGNTIYF.

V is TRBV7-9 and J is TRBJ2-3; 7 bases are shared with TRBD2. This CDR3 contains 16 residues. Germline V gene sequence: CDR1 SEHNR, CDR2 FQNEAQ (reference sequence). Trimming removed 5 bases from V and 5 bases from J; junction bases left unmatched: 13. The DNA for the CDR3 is TGTGCCAGCAGCCCGGGGGGAGCGGGCCGCAGAGATACGCAGTATTTT. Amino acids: CASSPGGAGRRDTQYF.

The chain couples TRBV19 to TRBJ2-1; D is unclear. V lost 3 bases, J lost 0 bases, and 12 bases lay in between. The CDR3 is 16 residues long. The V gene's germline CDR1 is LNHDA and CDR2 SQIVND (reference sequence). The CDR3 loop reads CASSMDSLSSYNEQFF. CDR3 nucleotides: TGTGCCAGTAGTATGGATAGCCTGAGCTCCTACAATGAGCAGTTCTTC.

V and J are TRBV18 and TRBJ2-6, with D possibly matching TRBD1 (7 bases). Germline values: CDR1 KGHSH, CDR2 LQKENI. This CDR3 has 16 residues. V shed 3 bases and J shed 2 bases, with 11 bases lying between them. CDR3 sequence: CASSPPGGTGANVLTF. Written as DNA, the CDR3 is TGTGCCAGCTCACCCCCAGGGGGGACTGGGGCCAACGTCCTGACTTTC.

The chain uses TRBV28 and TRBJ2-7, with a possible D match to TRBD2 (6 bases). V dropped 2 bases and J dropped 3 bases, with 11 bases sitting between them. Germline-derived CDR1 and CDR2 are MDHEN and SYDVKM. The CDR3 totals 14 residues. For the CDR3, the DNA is TGTGCCAGCAGTTTAGGCGGGGTAGTCTACGAGCAGTACTTC. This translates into CASSLGGVVYEQYF.

CDR3 nucleotides: TGCGCCAGCAGCTCTGGGACAGGGGGAAATGAAAAACTGTTTTTT. Amino acid sequence: CASSSGTGGNEKLFF. This chain connects TRBV5-1 to TRBJ1-4, with 11 positions matching TRBD1. The CDR3 contains 15 residues. V dropped 3 bases and J dropped 5; count of bases not matched to a gene: 3. Germline V CDR1 and CDR2: SGHRS, YFSETQ.

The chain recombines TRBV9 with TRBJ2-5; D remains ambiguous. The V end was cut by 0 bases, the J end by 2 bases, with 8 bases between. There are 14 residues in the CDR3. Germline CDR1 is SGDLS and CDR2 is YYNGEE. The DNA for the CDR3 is TGTGCCAGCAGCGTAGAGGTGTTTCAAGAGACCCAGTACTTC. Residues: CASSVEVFQETQYF.

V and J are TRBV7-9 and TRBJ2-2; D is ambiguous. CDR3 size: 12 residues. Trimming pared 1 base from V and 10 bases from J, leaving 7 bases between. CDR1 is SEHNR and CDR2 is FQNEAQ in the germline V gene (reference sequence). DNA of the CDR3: TGTGCCAGCAGCTTAGGAACATCGGAGCTGTTTTTT. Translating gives CASSLGTSELFF. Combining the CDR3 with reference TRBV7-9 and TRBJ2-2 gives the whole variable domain DTGVSQNPRHKITKRGQNVTFRCDPISEHNRLYWYRQTLGQGPEFLTYFQNEAQLEKSRLLSDRFSAERPKGSFSTLEIQRTEQGDSAMYLCASSLGTSELFFGEGSRLTVL.

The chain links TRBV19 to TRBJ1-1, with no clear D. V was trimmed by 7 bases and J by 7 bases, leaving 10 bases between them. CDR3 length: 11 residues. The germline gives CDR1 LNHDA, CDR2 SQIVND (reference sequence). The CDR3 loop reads CASMSRLEAFF. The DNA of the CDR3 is TGTGCCAGTATGTCCCGGCTTGAAGCTTTCTTT.

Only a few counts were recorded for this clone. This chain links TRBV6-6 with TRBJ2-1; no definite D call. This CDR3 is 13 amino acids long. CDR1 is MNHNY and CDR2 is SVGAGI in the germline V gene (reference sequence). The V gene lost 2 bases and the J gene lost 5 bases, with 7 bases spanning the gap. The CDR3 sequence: CASSYPTDNEQFF. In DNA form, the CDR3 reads TGTGCCAGCAGTTACCCCACAGACAATGAGCAGTTCTTC.

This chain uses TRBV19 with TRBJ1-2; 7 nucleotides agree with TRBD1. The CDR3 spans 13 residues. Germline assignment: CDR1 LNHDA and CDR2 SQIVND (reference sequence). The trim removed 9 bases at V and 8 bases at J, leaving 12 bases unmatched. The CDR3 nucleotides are TGTGCCAGCGGACTTCGACAGGGCGGGGGCTACACCTTC. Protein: CASGLRQGGGYTF.

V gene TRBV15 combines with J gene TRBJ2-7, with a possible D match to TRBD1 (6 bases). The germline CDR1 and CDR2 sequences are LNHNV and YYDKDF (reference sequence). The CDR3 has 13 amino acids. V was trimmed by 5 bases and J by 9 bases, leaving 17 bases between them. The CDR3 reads CATSSREEGGQYF. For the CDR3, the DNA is TGTGCCACCAGCTCCCGGGAAGAAGGGGGGCAGTACTTC.